This TCR beta chain was recovered during a study of CD39 and CD103 CD8 tumor-infiltrating T cells listed by TCRdb under 2018. Notes on the research overall: Repertoire comparisons were shown for an HPV-positive HNSCC, an HPV-negative HNSCC, an ovarian cancer and a melanoma patient. Deep sequencing of TCRbeta CDR3 was used to compare the repertoires of CD8 TIL subsets, defined by CD103 and CD39, against those of peripheral memory CD8 T cells.

At the time of sample collection the patients were not on therapy, although prior treatments varied from chemotherapy, radiotherapy, surgery and immunotherapy to no treatment. After thawing, cells were enriched for T lymphocytes using a negative-selection kit, and EpCAM beads were added for tumor-infiltrating lymphocytes. CD8 TIL subsets were FACS-sorted as CD3+CD4-CD8+CD45RA- cells split by CD39 and CD103 expression into DN, SP and DP. Tumor specimens were cut into small pieces, digested for 1 h with hyaluronidase, collagenase and DNase, then filtered, enriched over Ficoll and cryopreserved. Populations were sorted on a FACSAria II to over 97% purity, and cell pellets were frozen without culture for TCR sequencing. Findings and caveats that apply to the study as a whole: Clonotypes from DN TILs largely overlapped with peripheral memory CD8 repertoires, while clonotypes from DP TILs were only rarely found in blood or uninvolved lymph node. DP CD8 TILs appeared more oligoclonal than DN and SP CD8 TILs and blood memory CD8 T cells, with top 30 clonotypes covering roughly 56-90%.

Per the germline V gene, SGHTA is the CDR1 and FQGTGA is the CDR2. Taken from cysteine to phenylalanine, the CDR3 has 14 residues. The read is trimmed to its CDR3 DNA, 42 bases read in frame from base 1. Relative to germline, V is 2 bases shorter and J is 0 bases shorter, with 8 bases between their ends. Genomic DNA was extracted with the DNeasy Blood and Tissue Kit from roughly 10,000 to 100,000 sorted cells per subset. TCRbeta V-J or V-D-J regions were sequenced and mapped by the immunoSEQ service, with coverage above 10x per sample. As for the authors' bioinformatics: The analysis included only productive rearrangements exported from the immunoSEQ Analyzer platform, and clonality was assessed using the 500 most abundant clones. The Morisita-Horn similarity index and the Jaccard index were used to quantify the overlap in repertoires between populations. Morisita-Horn similarity between CD8 T-cell subset TCR repertoires was measured in roughly six cancer patients. This immuneACCESS table, as held by TCRdb, lists in-frame sequences with V and J called but not all clones. Of the missing ones, under half trace to an unresolved V gene in checked studies; the others have no known cause. Clone size and V and J calls were adopted from that table, with D and trimming inferred from the DNA. Within this sample are a few thousand clones, with under 80% of them counted one time only. The ten largest clones represent 25% of the sample.

There are a few counts of this clone. It lacks a known antigen. Base qualities are not provided; no much larger clone lies one nucleotide away. The chain is assembled from TRBV7-3 and TRBJ2-7; the best D guess is TRBD1, with 5 bases matching. The sequence came from a human donor with head and neck squamous cell carcinoma. Sequencing was done on a sample of CD39- CD103- CD8+ T cells sorted from the tumor. According to the study, the label for this sample's cell subset or site signals: CD103-CD39- double-negative CD45RA- CD8 T cells. The CDR3 protein: CASSLAQDSYEQYF. The DNA sequence follows: TGTGCCAGCAGCTTAGCACAGGACTCCTACGAGCAGTACTTC.